This T cell receptor (beta chain) was profiled in a study of read filtering for tumor transcriptome and immune sequencing. The J segment lost 0 bases and the V segment lost 6 bases, leaving 1 base of the junction unmatched. CDR1 is SEHNR and CDR2 is FQNEAQ in the germline V gene (reference sequence). The CDR3 runs 15 residues. This clonotype was observed at least ten times. Molecular barcoded adaptors covering alpha/delta and beta/gamma chains were used on roughly 370 ng RNA. MiXCR, applied by TCRdb to the reads, yields one record per CDR3 protein. The top ten clones hold 11% to 15% of a sample with around 65,000 distinct CDR3 sequences, nearly 20% of them seen once.

Sequencing was done on a sample of a population of CD138-negative cells sorted from bone marrow. The rearrangement uses TRBV7-9 and TRBJ2-2, with 10 positions matching TRBD2. This clonotype was obtained from a donor over 35 with multiple myeloma. This chain's CDR3 is CASRLAGSNTGELFF. The CDR3 DNA reads TGTGCCAGCAGACTAGCGGGATCGAACACCGGGGAGCTGTTTTTT.